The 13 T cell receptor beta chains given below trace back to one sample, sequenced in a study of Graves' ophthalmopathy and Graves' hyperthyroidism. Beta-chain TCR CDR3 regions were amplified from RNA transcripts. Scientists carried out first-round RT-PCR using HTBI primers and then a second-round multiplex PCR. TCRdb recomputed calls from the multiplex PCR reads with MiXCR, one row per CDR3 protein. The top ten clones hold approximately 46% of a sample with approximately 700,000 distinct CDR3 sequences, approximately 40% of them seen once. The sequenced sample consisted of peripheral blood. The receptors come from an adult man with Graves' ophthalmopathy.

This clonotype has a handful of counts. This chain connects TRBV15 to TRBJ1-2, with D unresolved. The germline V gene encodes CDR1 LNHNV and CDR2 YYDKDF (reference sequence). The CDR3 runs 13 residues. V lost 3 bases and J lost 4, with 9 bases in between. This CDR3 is CATSSYTAYGYTF. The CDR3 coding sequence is TGTGCCACCAGCAGTTACACAGCCTATGGCTACACCTTC.

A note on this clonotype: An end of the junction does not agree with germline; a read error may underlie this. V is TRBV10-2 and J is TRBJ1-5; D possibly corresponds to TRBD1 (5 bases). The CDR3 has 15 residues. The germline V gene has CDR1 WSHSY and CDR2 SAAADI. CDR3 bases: TGCGCCAGCAGTGAGTTAGGACATAGCAGTCAGCCCCAGCATTTT. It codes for CASSELGHSSQPQHF.

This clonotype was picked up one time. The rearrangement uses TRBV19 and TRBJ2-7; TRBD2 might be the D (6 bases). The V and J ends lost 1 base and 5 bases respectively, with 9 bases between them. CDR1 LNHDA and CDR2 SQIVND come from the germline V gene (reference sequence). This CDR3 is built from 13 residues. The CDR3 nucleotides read TGTGCCAGTAGTATAGGAGGAGGGAACGAGCAGTACTTC. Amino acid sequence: CASSIGGGNEQYF. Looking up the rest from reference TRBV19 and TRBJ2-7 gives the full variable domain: DGGITQSPKYLFRKEGQNVTLSCEQNLNHDAMYWYRQDPGQGLRLIYYSQIVNDFQKGDIAEGYSVSREKKESFPLTVTSAQKNPTAFYLCASSIGGGNEQYFGPGTRLTVT.

CDR3 coding DNA: TGTGCCAGCAGCCAAGAGACAGGGGGAGGCTATGGCTACACCTTC. Its translation is CASSQETGGGYGYTF. V is TRBV7-3 and J is TRBJ1-2; 9 bases align to TRBD1. Per the germline V gene, CDR1 is SGHTA and CDR2 is FQGTGA. V lost 5 bases to trimming and J lost 4 bases; unmatched junction nucleotides: 8. The CDR3 is 15 amino acids.

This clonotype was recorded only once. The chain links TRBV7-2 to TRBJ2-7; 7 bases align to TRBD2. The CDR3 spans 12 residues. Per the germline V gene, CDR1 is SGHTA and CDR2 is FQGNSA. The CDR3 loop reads CASSLGGGSLFV. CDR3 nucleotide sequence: TGTGCCAGCAGCTTAGGCGGCGGGAGTTTGTTCGTC.

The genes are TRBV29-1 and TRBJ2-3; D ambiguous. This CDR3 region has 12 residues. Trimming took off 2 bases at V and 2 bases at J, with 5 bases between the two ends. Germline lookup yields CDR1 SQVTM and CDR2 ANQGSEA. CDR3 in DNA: TGCAGCGTTGAATGGACCACAGATACGCAGTATTTT. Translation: CSVEWTTDTQYF.

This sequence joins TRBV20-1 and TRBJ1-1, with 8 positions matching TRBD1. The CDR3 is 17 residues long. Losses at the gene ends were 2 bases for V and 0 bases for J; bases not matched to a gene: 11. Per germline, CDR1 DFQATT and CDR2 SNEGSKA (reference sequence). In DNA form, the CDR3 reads TGCAGTGCTAGACGGAGACAGGGGCGATGGATGAACACTGAAGCTTTCTTT. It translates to CSARRRQGRWMNTEAFF.

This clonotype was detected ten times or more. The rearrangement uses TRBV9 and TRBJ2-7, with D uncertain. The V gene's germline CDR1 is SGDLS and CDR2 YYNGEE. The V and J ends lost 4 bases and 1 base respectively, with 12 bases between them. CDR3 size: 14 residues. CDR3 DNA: TGTGCCAGCAGCCCCGAAGGGCAGTCCTACGAGCAGTACTTC. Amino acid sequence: CASSPEGQSYEQYF.

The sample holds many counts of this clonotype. This CDR3 is CASSGSALNYGYTF. The CDR3, as DNA: TGTGCCAGCAGTGGAAGTGCCCTGAACTATGGCTACACCTTC. This chain uses TRBV2 with TRBJ1-2; D gene uncertain. This CDR3 is built from 14 residues. V was cut by 4 bases and J by 2 bases, with 11 bases left in between. The germline gives CDR1 SNHLY, CDR2 FYNNEI.

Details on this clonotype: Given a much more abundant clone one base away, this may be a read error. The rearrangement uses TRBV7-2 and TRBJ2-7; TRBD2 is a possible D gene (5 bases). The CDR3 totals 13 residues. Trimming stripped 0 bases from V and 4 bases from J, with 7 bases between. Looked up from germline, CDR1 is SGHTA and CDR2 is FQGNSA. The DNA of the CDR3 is TGTGCCAGCAGCTTAGCCGGGATGTACGAGCAGTACTTC. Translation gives CASSLAGMYEQYF.

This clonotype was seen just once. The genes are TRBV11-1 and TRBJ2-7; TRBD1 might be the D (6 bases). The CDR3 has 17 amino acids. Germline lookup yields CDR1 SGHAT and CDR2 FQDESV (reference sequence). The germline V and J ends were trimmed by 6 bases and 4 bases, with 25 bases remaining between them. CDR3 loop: CASSYRTGTRSFYEQYF. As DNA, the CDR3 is TGTGCCAGCAGTTACCGCACCGGGACACGTTCTTTTTACGAGCAGTACTTC.

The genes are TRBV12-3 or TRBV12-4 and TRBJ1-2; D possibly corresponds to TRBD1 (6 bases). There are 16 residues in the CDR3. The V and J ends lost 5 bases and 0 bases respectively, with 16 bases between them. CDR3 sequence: CASSASGVGANYGYTF. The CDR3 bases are TGTGCCAGCAGTGCCTCAGGGGTCGGGGCTAACTATGGCTACACCTTC.

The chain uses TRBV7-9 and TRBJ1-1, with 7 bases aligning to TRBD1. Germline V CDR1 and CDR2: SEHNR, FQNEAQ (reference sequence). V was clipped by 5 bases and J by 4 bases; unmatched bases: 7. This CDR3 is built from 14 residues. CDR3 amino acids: CASSSTRGVTEAFF. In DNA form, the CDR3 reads TGTGCCAGCAGCAGTACCAGGGGGGTCACTGAAGCTTTCTTT.